What follows are 24 T cell receptor beta chains derived from one specimen sequenced in a study of blood T cell repertoires in COVID-19. Produced via immunoSEQ multiplex PCR; TCRdb's table is partial and in-frame only. The repertoire holds 150,000 to 200,000 clones, with approximately 80% as singletons. Sequencing was performed on peripheral blood. Source of these receptors: a woman in her 70s with COVID-19, enrolled during active disease.

The chain combines TRBV28 with TRBJ1-1; 7 bases line up with TRBD1. The CDR3 runs 16 residues. Germline lookup yields CDR1 MDHEN and CDR2 SYDVKM. V dropped 2 bases and J dropped 1; count of bases not matched to a gene: 7. The CDR3 DNA sequence: TGTGCCAGCAGTTTAAGGGGACAGAGCGGGAACACTGAAGCTTTCTTT. This gives the protein CASSLRGQSGNTEAFF.

The J gene is TRBJ2-7, the V gene TRBV4-1; D is unresolved. CDR3 length: 15 residues. The germline V gene encodes CDR1 MGHRA and CDR2 YSYEKL. With 1 base removed from V and 3 bases from J, the gap between germline ends came to 13 bases. The CDR3 reads CASSQAVDLLYEQYV. CDR3 sequence (DNA): TGCGCCAGCAGCCAAGCGGTCGATCTCCTCTACGAGCAGTACGTC.

The chain carries TRBV6-1 and TRBJ2-7; tentatively, D is TRBD2 (6 bases). CDR1 is MNHNS and CDR2 is SASEGT in the germline V gene. The CDR3 runs 15 residues. Trimming took 3 bases from V and 0 from J, leaving 12 bases between them. The CDR3 sequence is CASSDRDSSSYEQYF. In DNA form, the CDR3 reads TGTGCCAGCAGTGACCGGGACTCGAGCTCCTACGAGCAGTACTTC.

In this sample, this clone turned up once. The chain couples TRBV12-5 to TRBJ1-1; no firm D call. The CDR3 covers 11 residues. V gave up 4 bases and J gave up 6 bases, with 6 bases separating them. Looked up from germline, CDR1 is LGHNT and CDR2 is FRNRAP. Here the CDR3 reads CASGSLAEAFF. The CDR3 nucleotides are TGTGCTAGTGGTTCCCTAGCTGAAGCTTTCTTT.

The chain joins TRBV19 to TRBJ1-4; the D gene is possibly TRBD1 (5 bases). V lost 1 base to trimming and J lost 8 bases, with 14 bases between them. The CDR3 runs 15 residues. Germline CDR1 reads LNHDA; CDR2 reads SQIVND (reference sequence). Written as DNA, the CDR3 is TGTGCCAGTAGTATAGGGGGACTGGGAGAGGAAAAACTGTTTTTT. Amino acids: CASSIGGLGEEKLFF.

The chain couples TRBV7-3 to TRBJ1-1; tentative D call: TRBD1 (5 bases). Trimming stripped 0 bases from V and 6 bases from J, with 8 bases between. CDR1 is SGHTA, CDR2 FQGTGA, per germline. The CDR3 length is 13 residues. CDR3 region: CASSLTPTAEAFF. Written as DNA, the CDR3 is TGTGCCAGCAGCTTAACCCCGACAGCTGAAGCTTTCTTT. Using reference TRBV7-3 and TRBJ1-1 for the parts outside the CDR3, the full variable domain is GAGVSQTPSNKVTEKGKYVELRCDPISGHTALYWYRQSLGQGPEFLIYFQGTGAADDSGLPNDRFFAVRPEGSVSTLKIQRTERGDSAVYLCASSLTPTAEAFFGQGTRLTVV.

The gene calls are TRBV15 and TRBJ2-3, with 7 bases that match TRBD2. Germline CDR1 and CDR2: LNHNV and YYDKDF (reference sequence). V trimming: 1 base; J trimming: 1 base; junction bases outside the gene matches: 5. There are 16 residues in the CDR3. The CDR3 sequence: CATSRGSLAGTDTQYF. The CDR3 bases are TGTGCCACCAGCAGAGGATCCCTAGCGGGCACAGATACGCAGTATTTT.

About this clone itself: A read error may account for a junction end that differs from germline. The chain is built from TRBV29-1 and TRBJ2-7; 9 nucleotides align to TRBD2. CDR3 size: 14 residues. Germline loops: CDR1 SQVTM, CDR2 ANQGSEA. Here the CDR3 reads CSVKDSGRPYEQYF. In nucleotides, the CDR3 is TGCAGCGTTAAAGATAGCGGGAGACCCTACGAGCAGTACTTC.

This sequence joins TRBV6-5 and TRBJ2-2; TRBD1 matches at 8 bases. J was trimmed by 2 bases and V by 0 bases; bases with no gene match: 2. The CDR3 runs 16 residues. Germline-derived CDR1 and CDR2 are MNHEY and SVGAGI. The CDR3: CASSYSPGGNTGELFF. The CDR3 nucleotides are TGTGCCAGCAGTTACTCGCCAGGGGGCAACACCGGGGAGCTGTTTTTT.

The CDR3 loop reads CASSFKQFGQPQHF. The CDR3 DNA reads TGTGCCAGCAGCTTCAAACAGTTCGGTCAGCCCCAGCATTTT. The chain carries TRBV7-2 and TRBJ1-5; D unresolved. CDR3 length: 14 amino acids. Deletions cut 3 bases from V and 6 bases from J, with 12 bases between. The V gene's germline CDR1 is SGHTA and CDR2 FQGNSA.

The chain couples TRBV5-6 to TRBJ2-1; maybe TRBD1 (6 bases). The V gene's germline CDR1 is SGHDT and CDR2 YYEEEE. Trimming left V 3 bases short and J 0 bases short, with 13 bases between. CDR3 size: 16 residues. CDR3 bases: TGTGCCAGCAGCTGGGGAAGGGGGAACTCCTACAATGAGCAGTTCTTC. This gives the protein CASSWGRGNSYNEQFF.

The V and J genes are TRBV12-3 or TRBV12-4 and TRBJ1-2; TRBD1 matches at 8 bases. The CDR3 covers 13 residues. V gave up 3 bases and J gave up 7 bases; unmatched junction bases: 4. In DNA form, the CDR3 reads TGTGCCAGCAGTTTTTCAGGGGGCGGTGGCTACACCTTC. As protein: CASSFSGGGGYTF.

The chain has TRBV5-1 and TRBJ2-7; possibly TRBD2 for D (6 bases). This CDR3 spans 15 amino acids. The germline gives CDR1 SGHRS, CDR2 YFSETQ. V gave up 4 bases and J gave up 0 bases, with 14 bases separating them. The CDR3 loop is CASSLEPSDSYEQYF. For the CDR3, the DNA is TGCGCCAGCAGCCTAGAACCTAGCGACTCCTACGAGCAGTACTTC. Full variable domain (missing parts from reference TRBV5-1 and TRBJ2-7): KAGVTQTPRYLIKTRGQQVTLSCSPISGHRSVSWYQQTPGQGLQFLFEYFSETQRNKGNFPGRFSGRQFSNSRSEMNVSTLELGDSALYLCASSLEPSDSYEQYFGPGTRLTVT.

This rearrangement joins TRBV5-4 to TRBJ2-1; possible D gene TRBD2, 5 bases. V lost 4 bases, J lost 6 bases, and 8 bases lay in between. CDR3 length: 12 residues. Germline CDR1 and CDR2: SGHNT and YYREEE (reference sequence). CDR3 residues: CASSPGSNEQFF. CDR3 in DNA: TGTGCCAGCAGCCCGGGGTCCAATGAGCAGTTCTTC.

V gene TRBV5-1 combines with J gene TRBJ2-5; 8 bases map to TRBD1. CDR3 length equals 16 residues. V was clipped by 4 bases and J by 4 bases; unmatched bases: 12. Germline loops: CDR1 SGHRS, CDR2 YFSETQ. CDR3: CASSALQGVMGETQYF. CDR3 DNA: TGCGCCAGCAGCGCCCTACAGGGGGTAATGGGAGAGACCCAGTACTTC. Drawing the rest from reference TRBV5-1 and TRBJ2-5, the complete variable domain is KAGVTQTPRYLIKTRGQQVTLSCSPISGHRSVSWYQQTPGQGLQFLFEYFSETQRNKGNFPGRFSGRQFSNSRSEMNVSTLELGDSALYLCASSALQGVMGETQYFGPGTRLLVL.

V usage is TRBV27 and J usage is TRBJ2-1; no reliable D call. The germline CDR1 and CDR2 sequences are MNHEY and SMNVEV (reference sequence). CDR3 length: 13 residues. Trimming removed 2 bases from V and 3 bases from J, with 5 bases in between. CDR3 sequence (DNA): TGTGCCAGCAGTTTACCCCGCTACAATGAGCAGTTCTTC. The encoded protein is CASSLPRYNEQFF.

V is TRBV15 and J is TRBJ2-1; TRBD2 aligns across 7 bases. The germline gives CDR1 LNHNV, CDR2 YYDKDF (reference sequence). The junction had 8 bases not matched to a gene; V was cut back by 2 bases and J by 4 bases. The CDR3 contains 16 residues. The chain's CDR3 is CATSRIRGLTYNEQFF. CDR3 sequence (DNA): TGTGCCACCAGCAGAATAAGGGGACTAACATACAATGAGCAGTTCTTC.

The chain employs TRBV18 and TRBJ1-1; D gene ambiguous. Between the trimmed V and J ends, which lost 6 bases and 2 bases, there was a span of 13 bases. The CDR3 is 14 amino acids. CDR1 is KGHSH, CDR2 LQKENI, per germline. The CDR3 DNA sequence: TGTGCCAGCTCCCAGTCCCGGGGAAACACTGAAGCTTTCTTT. Its translation: CASSQSRGNTEAFF. The full variable domain, in which reference TRBV18 and TRBJ1-1 provide the parts outside the CDR3, is NAGVMQNPRHLVRRRGQEARLRCSPMKGHSHVYWYRQLPEEGLKFMVYLQKENIIDESGMPKERFSAEFPKEGPSILRIQQVVRGDSAAYFCASSQSRGNTEAFFGQGTRLTVV.

The chain couples TRBV7-9 to TRBJ1-6; a weak D match, TRBD1 (6 bases). Germline CDR1 is SEHNR and CDR2 is FQNEAQ (reference sequence). The length of the CDR3 is 14 residues. The ends were cut back, 6 bases at V and 6 bases at J, with 12 bases in the middle. CDR3: CASSQGYGNSPLHF. The CDR3 nucleotides are TGTGCCAGCAGTCAGGGGTATGGTAATTCACCCCTCCACTTT.

V is TRBV29-1 and J is TRBJ1-1; TRBD1 is a possible D gene (5 bases). This CDR3 is built from 10 residues. CDR1 SQVTM and CDR2 ANQGSEA come from the germline V gene. V dropped 4 bases and J dropped 11 bases, with 11 bases sitting between them. CDR3 sequence reads: CSVVRGEAFF. The CDR3 DNA reads TGCAGCGTTGTACGGGGGGAGGCTTTCTTT.

This clone was counted a single time. The chain employs TRBV28 and TRBJ1-4; 7 positions agree with TRBD1. V shed 6 bases and J 6 bases; nucleotides not matched to a gene: 10. CDR3 length equals 15 residues. The germline V gene encodes CDR1 MDHEN and CDR2 SYDVKM. The chain's CDR3 is CASRPSSGGYEKLFF. The CDR3 bases are TGTGCCAGCAGGCCCAGCTCAGGGGGATATGAAAAACTGTTTTTT.

V gene TRBV18 combines with J gene TRBJ1-3, with a possible D match to TRBD1 (6 bases). Germline lookup yields CDR1 KGHSH and CDR2 LQKENI. Trimming took off 5 bases at V and 4 bases at J, with 18 bases between the two ends. The CDR3 extends over 16 amino acids. As DNA, the CDR3 is TGTGCCAGCTCATCAGTACAACAGGGTACCGGAAACACCATATATTTT. Its protein product is CASSSVQQGTGNTIYF.

This clone appeared a single time. V and J are TRBV29-1 and TRBJ1-1, with D uncertain. The length of the CDR3 is 12 residues. Germline CDR1 SQVTM, CDR2 ANQGSEA. V shed 0 bases and J shed 4 bases, with 6 bases lying between them. CDR3: CSVEDTGTEAFF. The CDR3 nucleotides read TGCAGCGTTGAAGATACGGGCACTGAAGCTTTCTTT.

In its sample, this clone was seen a few times. This chain joins TRBV1 and TRBJ2-1; the table assigns TRBD2, which was not confirmed against the DNA. TRBV1 is given as a pseudogene. The CDR3 has 14 residues. CDR3 loop: CTSRLAGGPHEQFF. The CDR3 DNA sequence: TGCACCAGCAGACTAGCGGGAGGGCCGCATGAGCAGTTCTTC.